The source of this TCR beta chain is a study of T cell repertoires in cytomegalovirus infection. A note on this clonotype: Its cognate antigen is unknown.

From the reads, TCRdb called clonotypes with MiXCR, one entry per CDR3 protein. The table shows some 800,000 distinct CDR3 sequences, with about 31% occurring only once. The receptor comes from a human donor in good health (CMV status not recorded). Some clones in this sample may be carry-over from other donors' samples. The sequences come from cultured CD8+ T cells from PBMCs, collected from culture after CMV antigen stimulation.

The CDR3 reads CASSTVQGTEAFF. In DNA, the CDR3 is TGTGCCAGCAGCACAGTGCAGGGCACTGAAGCTTTCTTT. The gene calls are TRBV7-9 and TRBJ1-1; D might be TRBD1 (5 bases). The germline CDR1 and CDR2 sequences are SEHNR and FQNEAQ (reference sequence). CDR3 length: 13 amino acids. Trimming removed 5 bases from V and 4 bases from J, with 11 bases in between.